These T cell receptor beta chains were read from a single sample in a study of T cells in Graves' hyperthyroidism and ophthalmopathy. TCRdb analysed the multiplex PCR reads with MiXCR anew, one entry per CDR3 protein. The sample has some 200,000 distinct CDR3 sequences; approximately 17% are singletons. Sequencing input: blood. The source of these receptors is a man in his forties or fifties with Graves' hyperthyroidism. Each CDR3 is given with its conserved first and last residue. Each record gives: J gene, D gene, clone size, V gene, CDR3 protein, CDR3 DNA. D genes are given only for firm matches. Size tells how often a clone was seen (once, few, many) or the class of an expanded clone, and some rows leave it out.

TRBJ2-7 | TRBD2 | NA | TRBV7-9 | CASSPTSGRAGEQYF | TGTGCCAGCAGCCCAACTAGTGGGAGGGCCGGGGAGCAGTACTTC
TRBJ1-1 | NA | NA | TRBV5-5 | CASSQQSRNTEAFF | TGTGCCAGCAGCCAGCAGAGCCGGAACACTGAAGCTTTCTTT
TRBJ2-7 | NA | few | TRBV11-2 | CASSPLALEMRNEQYF | TGTGCCAGCAGCCCACTCGCCCTCGAGATGAGGAACGAGCAGTACTTC
TRBJ2-1 | TRBD1 | NA | TRBV19 | CASSIEQGFGNEQFF | TGTGCCAGTAGTATAGAACAGGGGTTCGGCAATGAGCAGTTCTTC
TRBJ2-3 | TRBD2 | many | TRBV28 | CASSLTGTSGSDTQYF | TGTGCCAGCAGTTTGACGGGGACTAGCGGGTCCGATACGCAGTATTTT
TRBJ2-7 | NA | many | TRBV7-9 | CASSLFRRGIWEQYF | TGTGCCAGCAGCTTATTCCGACGCGGAATATGGGAGCAGTACTTC
TRBJ1-2 | TRBD1 | NA | TRBV9 | CASSSSLGQGSGNYGYTF | TGTGCCAGCAGTTCATCACTAGGACAGGGGTCGGGTAACTATGGCTACACCTTC
TRBJ2-1 | NA | few | TRBV20-1 | CSARVSTGGNEQFF | TGCAGTGCTAGAGTTTCGACAGGTGGTAATGAGCAGTTCTTC
TRBJ1-5 | NA | NA | TRBV11-2 | CASSLSLDQPQHF | TGTGCCAGCAGCTTAAGTTTGGACCAGCCCCAGCATTTT
TRBJ2-2 | NA | few | TRBV5-1 | CASSLDVVGELFF | TGCGCCAGCAGCTTAGATGTGGTCGGGGAGCTGTTTTTT
TRBJ1-2 | TRBD1 | NA | TRBV7-3 | CASSSGQEGYTF | TGTGCCAGCAGCTCCGGACAGGAAGGCTACACCTTC
TRBJ2-6 | NA | few | TRBV5-5 | CASSAWGLGSSGANVLTF | TGTGCCAGCAGCGCTTGGGGTCTTGGTTCTTCTGGGGCCAACGTCCTGACTTTC
TRBJ2-3 | TRBD1 | NA | TRBV5-1 | CASSLALQGAMGTDTQYF | TGCGCCAGCAGCTTGGCCCTACAGGGGGCTATGGGCACAGATACGCAGTATTTT
TRBJ2-7 | TRBD2 | many | TRBV7-2 | CASSGGGGTIYEQYF | TGTGCCAGCAGCGGGGGCGGGGGGACTATCTACGAGCAGTACTTC
TRBJ2-7 | NA | many | TRBV7-9 | CASSSAGGIEQYF | TGTGCCAGCAGTTCCGCGGGTGGTATAGAGCAGTACTTC
TRBJ2-1 | TRBD2 | few | TRBV30 | CAWSELADYNEQFF | TGTGCCTGGAGTGAACTAGCGGACTACAATGAGCAGTTCTTC
TRBJ2-3 | TRBD2 | few | TRBV19 | CASSDPGTSGSSDTQYF | TGTGCCAGTAGTGATCCCGGGACTAGCGGGAGCTCGGATACGCAGTATTTT
TRBJ1-5 | TRBD1 | few | TRBV19 | CASSKTGQNQPQHF | TGTGCCAGTAGTAAGACAGGGCAGAATCAGCCCCAGCATTTT
TRBJ2-3 | NA | NA | TRBV27 | CASSSGTTTDTQYF | TGTGCCAGCAGCAGTGGGACAACCACAGATACGCAGTATTTT
TRBJ1-1 | NA | many | TRBV11-2 | CASSLGGRTEAFF | TGTGCCAGCAGCTTAGGGGGCAGAACTGAAGCTTTCTTT
TRBJ2-3 | NA | NA | TRBV20-1 | CSALVGSSIDTQYF | TGCAGTGCCCTGGTCGGGAGTTCAATAGATACGCAGTATTTT
TRBJ1-1 | NA | few | TRBV14 | CASSQERWTRYDTEAFF | TGTGCCAGCAGCCAAGAAAGGTGGACTCGTTACGACACTGAAGCTTTCTTT
TRBJ1-1 | NA | many | TRBV28 | CASSPWTRASYTEAFF | TGTGCCAGCAGTCCGTGGACCCGGGCAAGTTATACTGAAGCTTTCTTT
TRBJ2-2 | TRBD1 | NA | TRBV6-1 | CASSETGETGELFF | TGTGCCAGCAGTGAAACAGGGGAGACCGGGGAGCTGTTTTTT
TRBJ2-7 | TRBD1 | few | TRBV12-3/TRBV12-4 | CASRLGTGRVYEQYF | TGTGCCAGCAGGCTAGGGACAGGAAGAGTATACGAGCAGTACTTC
TRBJ2-1 | TRBD2 | many | TRBV6-4 | CASSDNYGTSNEQFF | TGTGCCAGCAGTGACAACTACGGGACTAGCAATGAGCAGTTCTTC
TRBJ2-4 | NA | NA | TRBV6-1 | CASSDETGVKNIQYF | TGTGCCAGCAGTGACGAGACAGGAGTAAAAAACATTCAGTACTTC
TRBJ2-1 | NA | many | TRBV28 | CASSLTGTYNEQFF | TGTGCCAGCAGTTTGACAGGTACCTACAATGAGCAGTTCTTC
TRBJ1-1 | NA | many | TRBV2 | CASGRDIGFMNTEAFF | TGTGCCAGCGGTAGGGACATTGGGTTCATGAACACTGAAGCTTTCTTT
TRBJ1-1 | NA | NA | TRBV4-1 | CASSQDRVWGTEAFF | TGCGCCAGCAGCCAAGATAGGGTCTGGGGCACTGAAGCTTTCTTT
TRBJ2-1 | TRBD2 | few | TRBV6-9 | CASSYPPSGNYNEQFF | TGTGCCAGCAGTTACCCCCCTAGCGGGAATTACAATGAGCAGTTCTTC
TRBJ1-5 | NA | few | TRBV19 | CASSRQRDSNQPQHF | TGTGCCAGTAGTAGGCAAAGAGATAGCAATCAGCCCCAGCATTTT
TRBJ2-7 | TRBD1 | many | TRBV28 | CASSSAGTGVHEQYF | TGTGCCAGCAGTTCTGCCGGGACAGGGGTGCACGAGCAGTACTTC
TRBJ2-3 | NA | many | TRBV3-1 | CASSRADTQYF | TGTGCCAGCAGCCGGGCAGATACGCAGTATTTT
TRBJ1-2 | NA | many | TRBV28 | CASRIGQSYGYTF | TGTGCCAGCAGAATTGGACAGAGCTATGGCTACACCTTC
TRBJ1-6 | NA | NA | TRBV11-3 | CASSLDWGAPLHF | TGTGCCAGCAGCTTAGATTGGGGAGCACCCCTCCACTTT
TRBJ2-7 | TRBD1 | NA | TRBV5-1 | CASSLQGADHEQHF | TGCGCCAGCAGCTTACAGGGGGCGGACCACGAGCAGCACTTC
TRBJ2-5 | NA | NA | TRBV4-3 | CASSQDLAGEETQYF | TGCGCCAGCAGCCAAGATCTGGCAGGGGAAGAGACCCAGTACTTC
TRBJ2-2 | NA | few | TRBV11-2 | CASSLALLVGGTGELFF | TGTGCCAGCAGCTTGGCCCTCCTTGTAGGGGGCACCGGGGAGCTGTTTTTT
TRBJ2-1 | TRBD2 | NA | TRBV25-1 | CASSSGRGNEQFF | TGTGCCAGCAGTAGCGGGAGAGGGAATGAGCAGTTCTTC
TRBJ1-1 | NA | many | TRBV18 | CASSPEGLGAFF | TGTGCCAGCTCACCAGAAGGGTTGGGGGCTTTCTTT
TRBJ2-1 | TRBD2 | many | TRBV3-1 | CASSQTSGRTYNEQFF | TGTGCCAGCAGCCAAACTAGCGGGAGGACCTACAATGAGCAGTTCTTC
TRBJ1-2 | NA | once | TRBV6-5 | CASSYGGYYGYTF | TGTGCCAGCAGTTACGGGGGGTACTATGGCTACACCTTC
TRBJ2-7 | TRBD2 | NA | TRBV12-3/TRBV12-4 | CASSLGGSRTSGDSYEQYF | TGTGCCAGCAGTTTAGGGGGATCGCGCACTAGCGGGGACTCCTACGAGCAGTACTTC
TRBJ2-3 | NA | many | TRBV9 | CASSVTRRGFGADTQYF | TGTGCCAGCAGCGTAACAAGACGGGGTTTTGGCGCAGATACGCAGTATTTT
TRBJ2-3 | TRBD2 | few | TRBV3-1 | CASSPGTSETDTQYF | TGTGCCAGCAGCCCCGGGACTAGCGAGACGGATACGCAGTATTTT
TRBJ1-5 | NA | NA | TRBV7-8 | CASSFGRVSNQPQHF | TGTGCCAGCAGCTTCGGCAGGGTGAGCAATCAGCCCCAGCATTTT
TRBJ1-1 | NA | many | TRBV7-9 | CASSLGSLEAFF | TGTGCCAGCAGCTTAGGTTCGCTTGAAGCTTTCTTT
TRBJ2-7 | NA | NA | TRBV6-2/TRBV6-3 | CASSEPGHNYEQYF | TGTGCCAGCAGTGAACCGGGACACAACTACGAGCAGTACTTC
TRBJ2-3 | TRBD2 | many | TRBV20-1 | CSARDFSGASTDTQYF | TGCAGTGCTAGAGATTTTAGCGGGGCTAGCACAGATACGCAGTATTTT
TRBJ1-2 | TRBD1 | many | TRBV3-1 | CASSHRGQGRYGYTF | TGTGCCAGCAGCCATCGCGGACAGGGACGGTATGGCTACACCTTC
TRBJ2-7 | NA | many | TRBV29-1 | CSVVLTGSYEQYF | TGCAGCGTTGTATTGACAGGTTCCTACGAGCAGTACTTC
TRBJ2-3 | NA | many | TRBV20-1 | CSALERRPSGDTQYF | TGCAGTGCGCTGGAACGAAGACCTTCCGGGGATACGCAGTATTTT
TRBJ2-5 | TRBD2 | few | TRBV4-2 | CASSQQREYPETQYF | TGTGCCAGCAGCCAACAGCGGGAGTACCCGGAGACCCAGTACTTC
TRBJ2-7 | TRBD2 | many | TRBV20-1 | CSAGSGSSYEQYF | TGCAGTGCTGGAAGCGGGAGCTCCTACGAGCAGTACTTC
TRBJ2-3 | NA | NA | TRBV11-3 | CASSLGSLSTDTQYF | TGTGCCAGCAGCTTAGGCAGTCTAAGCACAGATACGCAGTATTTT
TRBJ1-1 | NA | many | TRBV7-3 | CASSLYTVNTEAFF | TGTGCCAGCAGCTTATATACAGTAAACACTGAAGCTTTCTTT
TRBJ2-5 | NA | few | TRBV7-2 | CASSRMRGQETQYF | TGTGCCAGCAGCCGCATGCGGGGCCAAGAGACCCAGTACTTC
TRBJ1-4 | TRBD1 | few | TRBV28 | CASSSDMDRGLEKLFF | TGTGCCAGCAGCTCTGACATGGACAGGGGACTTGAAAAACTGTTTTTT
TRBJ2-4 | TRBD1 | NA | TRBV12-5 | CASGSILDRGRKNIQYF | TGTGCTAGTGGTTCCATCCTTGACAGGGGGCGCAAAAACATTCAGTACTTC